One and the same sample provided the 32 T cell receptor beta chains below, sequenced in a study of shared clonotypes between healthy human individuals. Produced via immunoSEQ multiplex PCR; TCRdb's table is partial and in-frame only. The sample has 1,500,000 or so clones; approximately 96% are singletons. The sequenced sample consisted of naive CD4+ T cells sorted from blood. Subset here: CD45RA+ positively selected. These receptors originate from a man aged 25-45 years in good health.

J is TRBJ2-3 and V is TRBV5-1; 14 bases fit TRBD2. J gave up 1 base and V 4 bases, and 26 bases lay outside the gene matches. CDR1 SGHRS and CDR2 YFSETQ come from the germline V gene. This CDR3 spans 24 amino acids. CDR3 nucleotides: TGCGCCAGCAGCACGGTCCCGGGACCATTTACCCCGGGACTAGCGGGAGAGGGCACAGATACGCAGTATTTT. Translated, it gives CASSTVPGPFTPGLAGEGTDTQYF. Full variable domain (outside the CDR3, taken from reference TRBV5-1 and TRBJ2-3): KAGVTQTPRYLIKTRGQQVTLSCSPISGHRSVSWYQQTPGQGLQFLFEYFSETQRNKGNFPGRFSGRQFSNSRSEMNVSTLELGDSALYLCASSTVPGPFTPGLAGEGTDTQYFGPGTRLTVL.

The chain recombines TRBV6-1 with TRBJ2-2, with 12 bases lining up with TRBD2. V shed 2 bases and J 2 bases; nucleotides not matched to a gene: 3. Germline values: CDR1 MNHNS, CDR2 SASEGT. The CDR3 runs to 17 residues. The CDR3 reads CASSELAGGVNTGELFF. Here the CDR3 DNA reads TGTGCCAGCAGTGAACTAGCGGGAGGGGTAAACACCGGGGAGCTGTTTTTT.

The CDR3 DNA is TGTGCCAGCAGCGTAGCTACGGGTGAGGGTACCGAGCAGTACTTC. The encoded protein is CASSVATGEGTEQYF. The rearrangement joins TRBV9 to TRBJ2-7, with a possible D match to TRBD2 (5 bases). This CDR3 is 15 amino acids long. Trimming removed 0 bases at V and 6 bases at J, with 16 bases between. Per germline, CDR1 SGDLS and CDR2 YYNGEE.

V is TRBV4-1 and J is TRBJ1-1, with no clear D. Trimming removed 5 bases at V and 0 bases at J, with 19 bases between. The CDR3 covers 17 residues. CDR1 is MGHRA and CDR2 is YSYEKL in the germline V gene. The CDR3 DNA sequence: TGCGCCAGCAGCTTGGAGGTCCACCGAGGAATGAACACTGAAGCTTTCTTT. Translation gives CASSLEVHRGMNTEAFF.

The CDR3 DNA is TGTGCCAGCAGCTTAGCTACAGGGATCAATCAGCCCCAGCATTTT. This translates into CASSLATGINQPQHF. J is TRBJ1-5 and V is TRBV7-8; weak D call: TRBD1 (6 bases). V was pared by 0 bases and J by 3 bases, with 9 bases between. CDR1 SGHVS and CDR2 FQNEAQ come from the germline V gene. The CDR3 loop spans 15 amino acids. The whole variable domain, filled in from reference TRBV7-8 and TRBJ1-5, reads GAGVSQSPRYKVAKRGQDVALRCDPISGHVSLFWYQQALGQGPEFLTYFQNEAQLDKSGLPSDRFFAERPEGSVSTLKIQRTQQEDSAVYLCASSLATGINQPQHFGDGTRLSIL.

The chain employs TRBV2 and TRBJ2-5; D is unclear. The CDR3 is 14 residues long. Germline-derived CDR1 and CDR2 are SNHLY and FYNNEI. V gave up 1 base and J gave up 6 bases, with 12 bases separating them. As DNA, the CDR3 is TGTGCCAGCAGTGAAGATGTACTTCATAAGACCCAGTACTTC. Encoded protein: CASSEDVLHKTQYF.

The rearrangement joins TRBV2 to TRBJ2-4; no definite D call. The V end was cut by 5 bases, the J end by 1 base, with 18 bases between. The CDR3 runs 17 residues. The germline V gene encodes CDR1 SNHLY and CDR2 FYNNEI. The DNA for the CDR3 is TGTGCCAGCAGTAAAAGCCTCCTCTTAGAGGCCAAAAACATTCAGTACTTC. Encoded protein: CASSKSLLLEAKNIQYF.

This chain joins TRBV11-2 and TRBJ2-7; unclear D gene. Deletions cut 4 bases from V and 3 bases from J, with 16 bases between. The CDR3 is 15 residues long. The germline gives CDR1 SGHAT, CDR2 FQNNGV. CDR3 sequence (DNA): TGTGCCAGCAGCTCAGCCGACCTAAAGGTCTACGAGCAGTACTTC. It is translated as CASSSADLKVYEQYF.

The chain has TRBV4-3 and TRBJ2-1, with D possibly matching TRBD2 (5 bases). The V gene's germline CDR1 is LGHNA and CDR2 YSLEER. This CDR3 has 16 amino acids. The V gene lost 0 bases and the J gene lost 1 base, with 10 bases spanning the gap. In nucleotides, the CDR3 is TGCGCCAGCAGCCAAGATCCCCAGCGGTCCTACAATGAGCAGTTCTTC. Its translation: CASSQDPQRSYNEQFF.

In DNA form, the CDR3 reads TGCGCCAGCAGCCGTCACAGGGATTTGTCCTACGAGCAGTACTTC. It codes for CASSRHRDLSYEQYF. The chain couples TRBV5-1 to TRBJ2-7; D is perhaps TRBD1 (6 bases). V lost 4 bases, J lost 1 base, and 15 bases lay in between. The CDR3 contains 15 residues. The V gene's germline CDR1 is SGHRS and CDR2 YFSETQ.

The rearrangement joins TRBV18 to TRBJ2-1; TRBD2 matches 13 bases. The CDR3 runs 17 residues. CDR1 is KGHSH, CDR2 LQKENI, per germline. Trimming at V came to 1 base and at J to 9 bases, leaving 9 bases not matched to a gene. The CDR3, as DNA: TGTGCCAGCTCACCACGTACTAGCGGGGGGGTAGGTGGTGAGCAGTTCTTC. It is translated as CASSPRTSGGVGGEQFF.

On this clone itself: This sample includes further DNA sequences coding for the same CDR3. The V and J genes are TRBV20-1 and TRBJ2-1; no clear D. From germline, CDR1 is DFQATT and CDR2 SNEGSKA (reference sequence). The length of the CDR3 is 11 residues. Trimming left V 2 bases short and J 7 bases short, with 6 bases between. CDR3 amino acids: CSARQPNEQFF. CDR3 in DNA: TGCAGTGCTAGACAGCCAAATGAGCAGTTCTTC.

The chain couples TRBV11-2 to TRBJ1-4; 11 positions match TRBD1. From germline, CDR1 is SGHAT and CDR2 FQNNGV. With V trimmed by 4 bases and J by 8 bases, 12 bases remained unmatched. The CDR3 is 17 residues long. CDR3 sequence reads: CASSSRPGQGAREKLFF. For the CDR3, the DNA is TGTGCCAGCAGCTCACGCCCAGGACAGGGGGCGCGAGAAAAACTGTTTTTT.

This sequence joins TRBV9 and TRBJ1-1; 8 nucleotides agree with TRBD1. CDR1 and CDR2 from the germline V gene are SGDLS and YYNGEE. V shed 3 bases, J shed 1 base, and the junction held 11 bases outside the gene matches. CDR3 size: 17 residues. The CDR3 DNA is TGTGCCAGCAGCGGATCCCGACAGGGGAGCAAGAACACTGAAGCTTTCTTT. Amino acid sequence: CASSGSRQGSKNTEAFF.

As regards this clone: The same CDR3 also results from other DNA sequences found in this sample. V gene TRBV5-4 combines with J gene TRBJ1-2; TRBD1 is a possible D gene (6 bases). Germline V lookup: CDR1 SGHNT, CDR2 YYREEE (reference sequence). Trimming took off 4 bases at V and 5 bases at J, with 12 bases between the two ends. The CDR3 runs 13 residues. The CDR3 sequence is CASSPRGAYGYTF. DNA for the CDR3: TGTGCCAGCAGCCCCAGGGGCGCGTATGGCTACACCTTC.

This rearrangement joins TRBV19 to TRBJ2-1, with TRBD1 matching 9 bases. Looked up from germline, CDR1 is LNHDA and CDR2 is SQIVND (reference sequence). CDR3 size: 20 residues. J gave up 0 bases and V 1 base, and 13 bases lay outside the gene matches. CDR3 sequence (DNA): TGTGCCAGTAGTATAGTACCGGGACAGGGAAATACTAGCTCCTACAATGAGCAGTTCTTC. Its protein product is CASSIVPGQGNTSSYNEQFF.

On this clone: Other DNA sequences in this specimen translate into the identical CDR3. This chain joins TRBV5-1 and TRBJ1-1; D remains ambiguous. The CDR3 loop spans 12 amino acids. Trimming left V 2 bases short and J 1 base short, with 3 bases between. Germline lookup yields CDR1 SGHRS and CDR2 YFSETQ. CDR3 sequence: CASSFGNTEAFF. The CDR3 region has the DNA TGCGCCAGCAGCTTCGGGAACACTGAAGCTTTCTTT.

The chain employs TRBV11-2 and TRBJ2-1; TRBD2 matches at 13 bases. CDR1 is SGHAT, CDR2 FQNNGV, per germline. V shed 1 base and J 12 bases; nucleotides not matched to a gene: 12. The CDR3 contains 17 residues. CDR3 in amino acids: CASSLGPAGLAGSGQFF. The DNA of the CDR3 is TGTGCCAGCAGCTTAGGCCCGGCGGGACTAGCGGGAAGCGGGCAGTTCTTC.

The V and J genes are TRBV30 and TRBJ2-2, with TRBD1 identical over 11 bases. V was clipped by 5 bases and J by 0 bases; unmatched bases: 8. Germline V gene sequence: CDR1 GTSNPN, CDR2 SVGIG (reference sequence). CDR3 size: 17 residues. CDR3 sequence: CAWLGQGDTSNTGELFF. In nucleotides, the CDR3 is TGTGCCTGGCTGGGACAGGGGGATACCTCGAACACCGGGGAGCTGTTTTTT.

The CDR3 DNA follows: TGCGCCAGCAGTGAGGACGACAGGGGGGCAGATACGCAGTATTTT. This sequence encodes CASSEDDRGADTQYF. The V and J genes are TRBV10-1 and TRBJ2-3, with 9 bases that match TRBD1. The V gene end was trimmed by 2 bases and the J gene end by 4 bases; junction bases not matched to a gene: 4. Germline CDR1 and CDR2: WNHNN and SYGVQD (reference sequence). The CDR3 sequence is 15 residues long.

V and J are TRBV5-1 and TRBJ2-5; no clear D. CDR1 and CDR2 (germline): SGHRS, YFSETQ. V shed 4 bases and J shed 2 bases, with 6 bases lying between them. The CDR3 is 12 amino acids. CDR3 nucleotide sequence: TGCGCCAGCAGCGGCGGACAAGAGACCCAGTACTTC. It codes for CASSGGQETQYF.

This chain links TRBV5-1 with TRBJ2-1; either TRBD1 or TRBD2 may supply D (6 bases each). Germline V gives CDR1 SGHRS, CDR2 YFSETQ. Trimming stripped 4 bases from V and 5 bases from J, with 13 bases between. The CDR3 spans 14 residues. The CDR3 region is CASSTAGQNNEQFF. CDR3 in DNA: TGCGCCAGCAGCACCGCGGGACAAAACAATGAGCAGTTCTTC.

This clone came up a few times. The chain has TRBV10-3 and TRBJ2-1, with D perhaps being TRBD1 or TRBD2 (5 bases each). Deletions cut 0 bases from V and 9 bases from J, with 12 bases between. The CDR3 sequence is 14 residues long. Germline CDR1 reads ENHRY; CDR2 reads SYGVKD. The CDR3 DNA is TGTGCCATCAGTGAGTCGGGACCGATAAGTGAGCAGTTCTTC. Protein: CAISESGPISEQFF.

V and J are TRBV27 and TRBJ2-2; D is possibly TRBD2 (6 bases). Germline values: CDR1 MNHEY, CDR2 SMNVEV (reference sequence). V shed 6 bases and J shed 2 bases, with 16 bases lying between them. There are 16 residues in the CDR3. The CDR3 loop reads CASRAELAANTGELFF. CDR3 in DNA: TGTGCCAGCAGGGCCGAACTAGCAGCCAACACCGGGGAGCTGTTTTTT.

The rearrangement links TRBV28 to TRBJ2-5; D is possibly TRBD2 (7 bases). Germline CDR1 MDHEN, CDR2 SYDVKM. The CDR3 has 14 residues. V lost 6 bases, J lost 5 bases, and 16 bases lay in between. CDR3 sequence (DNA): TGTGCCAGCAGCAGCGTGGGGGGGCGGGAGACCCAGTACTTC. It is translated as CASSSVGGRETQYF.

The chain is built from TRBV5-1 and TRBJ1-6, with 9 bases lining up with TRBD1. Germline V gives CDR1 SGHRS, CDR2 YFSETQ. With V trimmed by 0 bases and J by 7 bases, 5 bases remained unmatched. There are 16 residues in the CDR3. CDR3 sequence: CASSLGDRARNSPLHF. Here the CDR3 DNA reads TGCGCCAGCAGCTTGGGGGACAGGGCTCGGAATTCACCCCTCCACTTT.

The gene calls are TRBV5-6 and TRBJ2-7, with 8 bases that match TRBD1. Looked up from germline, CDR1 is SGHDT and CDR2 is YYEEEE. The CDR3 sequence is 13 residues long. The ends lost 4 bases at V and 2 bases at J; junction bases unmatched: 2. The CDR3 coding sequence is TGTGCCAGCAGCCCGACAGGGGCCTACGAGCAGTACTTC. This encodes CASSPTGAYEQYF.

The chain uses TRBV5-4 and TRBJ2-7; D is perhaps TRBD1 (6 bases). CDR3 size: 15 residues. Trimming removed 4 bases at V and 4 bases at J, with 18 bases between. Germline V gives CDR1 SGHNT, CDR2 YYREEE (reference sequence). The CDR3 coding sequence is TGTGCCAGCAGCCCCCTACCGTCAGGGGTTTACGAGCAGTACTTC. Protein: CASSPLPSGVYEQYF.

This chain uses TRBV6-5 with TRBJ2-7; 11 bases agree with TRBD1. From germline, CDR1 is MNHEY and CDR2 SVGAGI. The length of the CDR3 is 15 residues. Trimming took 8 bases from V and 13 from J; bases not matched to a gene: 19. CDR3 nucleotide sequence: TGTGCCAGCTACAACCCCGGGACAGGGGGACTAGGGGTATACTTC. It translates to CASYNPGTGGLGVYF.

This clone was recorded a few times. V is TRBV11-2 and J is TRBJ1-4; 8 bases map to TRBD1. This CDR3 has 14 residues. Germline assignment: CDR1 SGHAT and CDR2 FQNNGV. The junction had 9 bases not matched to a gene; V was cut back by 7 bases and J by 8 bases. CDR3 region: CASKRTGPLEKLFF. For the CDR3, the DNA is TGTGCCAGCAAACGGACAGGGCCATTAGAAAAACTGTTTTTT.

J is TRBJ2-1 and V is TRBV4-1; D perhaps matches TRBD2 (5 bases). Germline V gives CDR1 MGHRA, CDR2 YSYEKL. The CDR3 spans 19 residues. V shed 2 bases and J shed 2 bases, with 22 bases lying between them. The CDR3 DNA reads TGCGCCAGCAGCCAAATAACCGATGGGATTACTAGGGCCTACAATGAGCAGTTCTTC. Translated, it gives CASSQITDGITRAYNEQFF.

The chain employs TRBV18 and TRBJ2-2, with 8 bases fitting TRBD1. The junction had 15 bases not matched to a gene; V was cut back by 6 bases and J by 6 bases. The CDR3 has 17 residues. The germline V gene has CDR1 KGHSH and CDR2 LQKENI. CDR3 amino acids: CASSLAGQGKVAGELFF. The CDR3 bases are TGTGCCAGCTCGCTTGCTGGACAGGGTAAAGTTGCCGGGGAGCTGTTTTTT.